Described below is a single T cell receptor (beta chain) sequence and its context. What it binds is unknown. This specimen belongs to a study of T-cell memory formation after mild COVID-19. Study-wide context: There were largely donor-specific TCR clusters. Study conclusions and caveats: CD4+ clones that contracted lay mainly in CM and EM; CD8+ ones lay in EMRA.

Looked up from germline, CDR1 is SGHRS and CDR2 is YFSETQ. V lost 2 bases and J lost 8; bases outside the gene matches: 8. The CDR3 runs to 14 residues. MiXCR, applied by TCRdb to the 5' RACE reads, yields one record per CDR3 protein. The sample lists more than 100,000 distinct CDR3 sequences, roughly 6% occurring once. The chain couples TRBV5-1 to TRBJ1-2, with 8 nucleotides matching TRBD1. Sequencing was performed on PBMCs or a T cell subset sorted from them (not recorded which). This sequence originates from an adult woman who had mild COVID-19 (a few samples of this study predate the infection). Cell type and time point are not known. CDR3 protein: CASSLMTGEDGYTF. The CDR3 nucleotides are TGCGCCAGCAGCTTAATGACAGGGGAGGACGGCTACACCTTC.